The 17 T cell receptor beta chains below come from one sample, sequenced in a study of blood T cell repertoires in COVID-19. Assay: immunoSEQ multiplex PCR; the TCRdb copy retains only in-frame clones and omits some. This repertoire shows 120,000 to 150,000 clones, 84% found once; its top ten account for around 35%. The sequencing input was peripheral blood. All receptors come from a human donor in a cohort sampled during active COVID-19.

The V gene is TRBV9, the J gene TRBJ1-2; D possibly corresponds to TRBD1 (5 bases). V was trimmed by 10 bases and J by 8 bases, leaving 27 bases between them. The CDR3 spans 15 residues. CDR1 and CDR2 from the germline V gene are SGDLS and YYNGEE. The chain's CDR3 is CASAAGLQVLGGYTF. CDR3 DNA: TGTGCCTCTGCCGCGGGACTACAAGTGCTAGGGGGCTACACCTTC.

The chain employs TRBV4-1 and TRBJ1-2, with D perhaps matching TRBD1 (5 bases). From germline, CDR1 is MGHRA and CDR2 YSYEKL. There are 16 residues in the CDR3. V was trimmed by 4 bases and J by 10 bases, leaving 25 bases between them. The CDR3 sequence is CASSLKESTSQGSYTF. The DNA for the CDR3 is TGCGCCAGCAGCCTAAAGGAATCGACCTCGCAGGGTTCCTACACCTTC.

This chain joins TRBV5-1 and TRBJ1-4; D is unresolved. Trimming left V 1 base short and J 1 base short, with 5 bases between. Germline CDR1 SGHRS, CDR2 YFSETQ. The CDR3 is 14 residues long. CDR3 bases: TGCGCCAGCAGCTTGCGAGGAACTAATGAAAAACTGTTTTTT. Protein product: CASSLRGTNEKLFF.

The chain recombines TRBV4-1 with TRBJ2-7; D is unresolved. The CDR3 extends over 15 amino acids. Per germline, CDR1 MGHRA and CDR2 YSYEKL. V lost 0 bases, J lost 0 bases, and 9 bases lay in between. The CDR3 region is CASSQESGSSYEQYF. The DNA for the CDR3 is TGCGCCAGCAGCCAAGAGTCTGGTAGCTCCTACGAGCAGTACTTC.

The V gene is TRBV7-3, the J gene TRBJ2-3; 10 bases match TRBD2. Germline V gene data show CDR1 as SGHTA and CDR2 as FQGTGA. J lost 0 bases, V lost 0 bases, and 3 bases had no gene match. The CDR3 consists of 17 residues. The DNA for the CDR3 is TGTGCCAGCAGCTTAACGGAGCGGGGGGGCAGCACAGATACGCAGTATTTT. Translated, it gives CASSLTERGGSTDTQYF.

The chain recombines TRBV5-6 with TRBJ1-6, with 9 bases that match TRBD1. The CDR3 is made up of 15 amino acids. Germline V gene lookup returns CDR1 SGHDT and CDR2 YYEEEE. V shed 0 bases and J 10 bases; nucleotides not matched to a gene: 5. The CDR3 sequence is CASSLAGTGTSPLHF. CDR3 bases: TGTGCCAGCAGCTTGGCCGGGACAGGGACCTCACCCCTCCACTTT.

V is TRBV7-9 and J is TRBJ1-3, with 8 bases that match TRBD1. V dropped 5 bases and J dropped 4; count of bases not matched to a gene: 10. The CDR3 contains 16 residues. Germline CDR1 SEHNR, CDR2 FQNEAQ (reference sequence). The DNA of the CDR3 is TGTGCCAGCAGCGCCCTGGGACAGGCAGCGGGAAACACCATATATTTT. Its protein is CASSALGQAAGNTIYF. Full variable domain (remainder filled in from reference TRBV7-9 and TRBJ1-3): DTGVSQNPRHKITKRGQNVTFRCDPISEHNRLYWYRQTLGQGPEFLTYFQNEAQLEKSRLLSDRFSAERPKGSFSTLEIQRTEQGDSAMYLCASSALGQAAGNTIYFGEGSWLTVV.

This chain joins TRBV10-2 and TRBJ2-3, with 7 bases aligning to TRBD1. Germline V gene data show CDR1 as WSHSY and CDR2 as SAAADI. The CDR3 loop spans 16 amino acids. Germline trimming cut 2 bases from V and 5 bases from J; bases unmatched to any gene: 10. CDR3 region: CASSEPDRPQGDTQYF. Here the CDR3 DNA reads TGCGCCAGCAGTGAGCCGGACAGGCCCCAAGGAGATACGCAGTATTTT.

The chain couples TRBV4-3 to TRBJ2-3; perhaps TRBD1 as D (7 bases). Deletions cut 4 bases from V and 0 bases from J, with 23 bases between. The CDR3 runs to 19 residues. Germline assignment: CDR1 LGHNA and CDR2 YSLEER. CDR3 coding DNA: TGCGCCAGCAGCCTCTTCCTGGGGGGTGAGGGGGCTAGCACAGATACGCAGTATTTT. Its translation: CASSLFLGGEGASTDTQYF.

The V gene is TRBV4-1, the J gene TRBJ2-7, with TRBD1 matching 10 bases. Germline V lookup: CDR1 MGHRA, CDR2 YSYEKL. V lost 5 bases, J lost 3 bases, and 4 bases stayed unmatched. This CDR3 is 14 amino acids long. Here the CDR3 reads CASSYRDRGYEQYF. The CDR3 coding sequence is TGCGCCAGCAGCTACCGGGACAGGGGCTACGAGCAGTACTTC.

This clone was recorded a few times. In DNA, the CDR3 is TGTGCCAGCTCGGACGTAACAGGGGAACCCCTCCACTTT. It encodes CASSDVTGEPLHF. The rearrangement joins TRBV28 to TRBJ1-6; 7 bases align to TRBD1. Trimming at V came to 8 bases and at J to 12 bases, leaving 10 bases not matched to a gene. CDR1 is MDHEN, CDR2 SYDVKM, per germline. The length of the CDR3 is 13 residues.

This sequence joins TRBV11-1 and TRBJ1-1; D is ambiguous. The CDR3 totals 13 residues. Trimming shortened V by 2 bases and J by 4 bases, and 8 bases separated the two germline ends. Germline assignment: CDR1 SGHAT and CDR2 FQDESV (reference sequence). The CDR3 loop is CASSLTESTEAFF. The DNA for the CDR3 is TGTGCCAGCAGCTTAACGGAGTCCACTGAAGCTTTCTTT.

This chain uses TRBV6-5 with TRBJ1-5; maybe TRBD1 (5 bases). The CDR3 is 13 residues long. Trimming left V 6 bases short and J 7 bases short, with 13 bases between. Germline V gene sequence: CDR1 MNHEY, CDR2 SVGAGI. Written as DNA, the CDR3 is TGTGCCAGCAGGGGGGAGCGGGGACAGCCCCAGCATTTT. Translated, it gives CASRGERGQPQHF.

V and J are TRBV19 and TRBJ2-1; D is possibly TRBD2 (5 bases). Trimming shortened V by 3 bases and J by 6 bases, and 12 bases separated the two germline ends. Germline V lookup: CDR1 LNHDA, CDR2 SQIVND (reference sequence). CDR3 length equals 14 residues. This chain's CDR3 is CASSILAWGNEQFF. For the CDR3, the DNA is TGTGCCAGTAGTATCTTAGCGTGGGGCAATGAGCAGTTCTTC. Variable domain in full (rest from reference TRBV19 and TRBJ2-1): DGGITQSPKYLFRKEGQNVTLSCEQNLNHDAMYWYRQDPGQGLRLIYYSQIVNDFQKGDIAEGYSVSREKKESFPLTVTSAQKNPTAFYLCASSILAWGNEQFFGPGTRLTVL.

The rearrangement links TRBV7-6 to TRBJ2-7, with 8 bases aligning to TRBD1. The CDR3 has 14 amino acids. The V and J ends lost 5 bases and 5 bases, in that order; junction bases with no gene match: 8. The germline gives CDR1 SGHVS, CDR2 FNYEAQ. CDR3: CASSVQGARDEQYF. In nucleotides, the CDR3 is TGTGCCAGCAGCGTCCAGGGGGCGAGGGACGAGCAGTACTTC. The complete variable domain, with remaining parts taken from reference TRBV7-6 and TRBJ2-7, reads GAGVSQSPRYKVTKRGQDVALRCDPISGHVSLYWYRQALGQGPEFLTYFNYEAQQDKSGLPNDRFSAERPEGSISTLTIQRTEQRDSAMYRCASSVQGARDEQYFGPGTRLTVT.

This clone was seen only once. The chain carries TRBV5-4 and TRBJ2-5; TRBD1 matches at 10 bases. V shed 0 bases, J shed 4 bases, and the junction held 9 bases outside the gene matches. The CDR3 sequence is 17 residues long. Germline V gene data show CDR1 as SGHNT and CDR2 as YYREEE (reference sequence). The CDR3 is CASSLGRGQGPVETQYF. The CDR3 region has the DNA TGTGCCAGCAGCTTGGGTAGGGGACAGGGGCCCGTAGAGACCCAGTACTTC.

This clone was seen just once. This chain uses TRBV7-2 with TRBJ2-7; 8 nucleotides line up with TRBD1. Germline CDR1 is SGHTA and CDR2 is FQGNSA. V was clipped by 1 base and J by 0 bases; unmatched bases: 2. The CDR3 loop spans 15 amino acids. The CDR3 is CASSLGTGPSYEQYF. CDR3 DNA sequence: TGTGCCAGCAGCTTAGGGACAGGGCCCTCCTACGAGCAGTACTTC.